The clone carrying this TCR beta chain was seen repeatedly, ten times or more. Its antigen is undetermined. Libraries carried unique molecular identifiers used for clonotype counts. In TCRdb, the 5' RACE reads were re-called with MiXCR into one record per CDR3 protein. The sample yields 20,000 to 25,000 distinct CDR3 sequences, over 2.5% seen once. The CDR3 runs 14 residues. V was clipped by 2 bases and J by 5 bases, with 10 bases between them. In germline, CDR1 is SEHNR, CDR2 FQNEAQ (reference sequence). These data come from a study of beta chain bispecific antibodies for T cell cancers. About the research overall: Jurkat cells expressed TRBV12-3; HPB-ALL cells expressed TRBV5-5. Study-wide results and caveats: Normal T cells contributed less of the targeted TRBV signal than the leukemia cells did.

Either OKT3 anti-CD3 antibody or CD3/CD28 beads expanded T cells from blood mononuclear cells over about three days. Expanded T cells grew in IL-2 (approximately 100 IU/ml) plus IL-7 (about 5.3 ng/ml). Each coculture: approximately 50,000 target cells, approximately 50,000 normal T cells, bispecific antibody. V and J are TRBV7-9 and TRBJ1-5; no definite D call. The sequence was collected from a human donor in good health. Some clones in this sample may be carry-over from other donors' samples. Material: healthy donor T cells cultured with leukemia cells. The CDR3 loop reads CASSLSDEDQPQHF. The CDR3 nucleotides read TGTGCCAGCAGCTTAAGCGACGAGGATCAGCCCCAGCATTTT.